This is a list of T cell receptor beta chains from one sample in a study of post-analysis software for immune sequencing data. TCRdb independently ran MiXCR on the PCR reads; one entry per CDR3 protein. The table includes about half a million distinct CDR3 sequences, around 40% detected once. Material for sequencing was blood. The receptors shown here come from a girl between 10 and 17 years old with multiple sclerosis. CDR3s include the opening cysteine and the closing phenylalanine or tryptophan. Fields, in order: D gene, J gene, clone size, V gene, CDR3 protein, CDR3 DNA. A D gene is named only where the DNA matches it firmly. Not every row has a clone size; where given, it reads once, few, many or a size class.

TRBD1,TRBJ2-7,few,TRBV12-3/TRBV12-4,CASSSRGQSYEQYF,TGTGCCAGCAGTTCACGGGGACAGTCCTACGAGCAGTACTTC
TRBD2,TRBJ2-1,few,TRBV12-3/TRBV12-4,CASREIAGGYEQFF,TGTGCCAGCCGAGAGATAGCGGGAGGCTATGAGCAGTTCTTC
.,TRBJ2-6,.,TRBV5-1,CASSFGIQEGYVLTF,TGCGCCAGCAGCTTCGGCATCCAGGAGGGGTACGTCCTGACTTTC
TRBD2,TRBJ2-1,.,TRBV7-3,CASSSSILAGADEQFF,TGTGCTAGCAGCTCAAGTATACTAGCGGGAGCAGATGAGCAGTTCTTC
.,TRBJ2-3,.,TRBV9,CASSVDGRVNTQYF,TGTGCCAGCAGCGTGGACGGGAGAGTAAATACGCAGTATTTT
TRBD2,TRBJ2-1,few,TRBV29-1,CSARESSGRSEQFF,TGCAGCGCCCGTGAGTCTAGCGGGAGGAGTGAGCAGTTCTTC
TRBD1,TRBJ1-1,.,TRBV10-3,CAISTTGARTEAFF,TGTGCCATCAGTACGACAGGGGCGAGGACTGAAGCTTTCTTT
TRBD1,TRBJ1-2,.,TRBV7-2,CTSSFQQGARYGYTF,TGTACCAGCAGCTTCCAACAGGGGGCTAGATATGGCTACACCTTC
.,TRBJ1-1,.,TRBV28,CASSSSGTKNTEAFF,TGTGCCAGCAGTTCCTCCGGGACAAAAAACACTGAAGCTTTCTTT
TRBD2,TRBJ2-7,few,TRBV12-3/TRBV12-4,CASTSGRAGEQYF,TGTGCCAGCACTAGCGGGAGGGCCGGGGAGCAGTACTTC
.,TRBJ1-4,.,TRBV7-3,CASSLLGSPNEKLFF,TGTGCCAGCAGCTTATTGGGCAGTCCTAATGAAAAACTGTTTTTT
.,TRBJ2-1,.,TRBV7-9,CASSLEADTYNEQFF,TGTGCCAGCAGCTTAGAGGCGGATACTTACAATGAGCAGTTCTTC
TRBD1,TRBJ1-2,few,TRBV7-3,CASGEGTGVAGYTF,TGTGCCAGCGGAGAAGGGACAGGGGTCGCTGGCTACACCTTC
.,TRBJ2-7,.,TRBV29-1,CSVDQGQGGYEQYF,TGCAGCGTTGACCAAGGGCAGGGGGGCTACGAGCAGTACTTC
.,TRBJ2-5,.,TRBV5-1,CASSKDRTQETQYF,TGCGCCAGCAGTAAGGACAGAACCCAAGAGACCCAGTACTTC